The 5 T cell receptor beta chains listed next were all sequenced from one sample in a study of blood T cell repertoires in COVID-19. TCRdb's copy holds only in-frame clones and misses some; the assay was immunoSEQ multiplex PCR. The sample consists of approximately 20,000 clones, 75% to 85% of them appearing once. The sequencing sample was made of peripheral blood. These receptors were collected from a man between 65 and 85 years old with acute or convalescent COVID-19.

The chain carries TRBV3-1 (or the pseudogene TRBV3-2) and TRBJ2-6; D is perhaps TRBD2 (5 bases). Between the trimmed V and J ends, which lost 6 bases and 4 bases, there was a span of 7 bases. CDR3 size: 13 residues. CDR1 is LGHDT and CDR2 is YNNKEL in the germline V gene (reference sequence). The CDR3 protein is CASRGAGANVLTF. Written as DNA, the CDR3 is TGTGCCAGCAGGGGAGCCGGGGCCAACGTCCTGACTTTC.

The chain has TRBV6-2 or TRBV6-3 and TRBJ2-5; 7 bases map to TRBD2. The V segment lost 5 bases and the J segment 5 bases; nucleotides outside the gene matches: 8. CDR3 length: 14 amino acids. From germline, CDR1 is MNHEY and CDR2 SVGEGT. The chain's CDR3 is CASSASGVRETQYF. CDR3 sequence (DNA): TGTGCCAGCAGTGCCAGCGGGGTTCGGGAGACCCAGTACTTC.

V is TRBV11-2 and J is TRBJ2-7; 9 nucleotides align to TRBD1. V shed 2 bases and J 2 bases; nucleotides not matched to a gene: 4. CDR1 is SGHAT, CDR2 FQNNGV, per germline. There are 15 residues in the CDR3. The CDR3 nucleotides read TGTGCCAGCAGCTTATTCGGACAGGGGACCTACGAGCAGTACTTC. Its translation: CASSLFGQGTYEQYF.

V and J are TRBV11-2 and TRBJ1-2; D is undetermined. Germline V lookup: CDR1 SGHAT, CDR2 FQNNGV. Trimming stripped 1 base from V and 4 bases from J, with 10 bases between. This CDR3 has 14 amino acids. The CDR3 reads CASSLVGDFYGYTF. As DNA, the CDR3 is TGTGCCAGCAGCTTAGTCGGAGACTTCTATGGCTACACCTTC. The full variable domain, in which reference TRBV11-2 and TRBJ1-2 provide the parts outside the CDR3, is EAGVAQSPRYKIIEKRQSVAFWCNPISGHATLYWYQQILGQGPKLLIQFQNNGVVDDSQLPKDRFSAERLKGVDSTLKIQPAKLEDSAVYLCASSLVGDFYGYTFGSGTRLTVV.

To note about this clone: Germline and junction disagree at one end, which may indicate a read error. The chain couples TRBV28 to TRBJ2-2, with 9 bases that match TRBD1. Germline lookup yields CDR1 MDHEN and CDR2 SYDVKM. The CDR3 runs 15 residues. This CDR3 reads CASSDGQGNSGELFF. The CDR3 coding sequence is TGTGCCAGCAGTGACGGACAGGGGAACAGCGGGGAGCTGTTTTTT. Filled out from reference TRBV28 and TRBJ2-2, the complete variable domain reads DVKVTQSSRYLVKRTGEKVFLECVQDMDHENMFWYRQDPGLGLRLIYFSYDVKMKEKGDIPEGYSVSREKKERFSLILESASTNQTSMYLCASSDGQGNSGELFFGEGSRLTVL.